This passage covers 8 T cell receptor beta chains from one sample sequenced in a study of blood T cell repertoires in COVID-19. The assay was immunoSEQ multiplex PCR, and TCRdb's table has in-frame clones only and misses some. The sample gives some 190,000 clones, 80% of which show up once; 13% to 15% is in the top ten. The sample taken for sequencing was PBMCs or T cells enriched from blood (not recorded which). Source of these receptors: a man in his 60s who had been exposed to COVID-19.

This clone has a handful of counts. This sequence joins TRBV24-1 and TRBJ2-2; no reliable D call. V was shortened by 7 bases and J by 6 bases, with 8 bases between the two germline ends. Germline V gene lookup returns CDR1 KGHDR and CDR2 SFDVKD. This CDR3 spans 12 amino acids. The CDR3 region has the DNA TGTGCCACCAGCCCTTCCCCCGGGGAGCTGTTTTTT. This gives the protein CATSPSPGELFF.

The rearrangement links TRBV5-4 to TRBJ2-2, with 8 nucleotides matching TRBD1. The V gene's germline CDR1 is SGHNT and CDR2 YYREEE (reference sequence). V dropped 3 bases and J dropped 4; count of bases not matched to a gene: 5. The CDR3 loop spans 15 amino acids. The CDR3 DNA sequence: TGTGCCAGCAGCTCACAGGGGGTGGGCACCGGGGAGCTGTTTTTT. Its protein is CASSSQGVGTGELFF.

The chain uses TRBV6-5 and TRBJ2-5, with D maybe TRBD1 (5 bases). The germline V and J ends were trimmed by 0 bases and 5 bases, with 10 bases remaining between them. The germline gives CDR1 MNHEY, CDR2 SVGAGI. The CDR3 is made up of 14 amino acids. CDR3 DNA: TGTGCCAGCAGTTACTCCTACAGGACGGAGACCCAGTACTTC. Its translation: CASSYSYRTETQYF.

This sequence joins TRBV3-1 (or the pseudogene TRBV3-2) and TRBJ2-1; D is uncertain. CDR3 length: 14 amino acids. Germline values: CDR1 LGHDT, CDR2 YNNKEL (reference sequence). V lost 0 bases, J lost 1 base, and 4 bases lay in between. The CDR3 nucleotides read TGTGCCAGCAGCCAAGACAGGTCCTACAATGAGCAGTTCTTC. Encoded protein: CASSQDRSYNEQFF.

The chain combines TRBV6-5 with TRBJ2-1, with D possibly TRBD1 on 5 matching bases. CDR1 MNHEY and CDR2 SVGAGI come from the germline V gene. Between the trimmed V and J ends, which lost 7 bases and 7 bases, there was a span of 14 bases. The CDR3 extends over 13 amino acids. This CDR3 reads CASTLSKGNEQFF. CDR3 sequence (DNA): TGTGCCAGCACCCTCTCAAAGGGGAATGAGCAGTTCTTC.

CDR3: CASSLSGAGVWNEQFF. CDR3 coding DNA: TGTGCCAGCAGCTTAAGTGGGGCGGGAGTTTGGAATGAGCAGTTCTTC. V usage is TRBV7-3 and J usage is TRBJ2-1; TRBD2 aligns across 7 bases. This CDR3 contains 16 residues. Germline V lookup: CDR1 SGHTA, CDR2 FQGTGA. V lost 1 base and J lost 7; bases outside the gene matches: 10.

This clone was counted once. The chain joins TRBV6-2 or TRBV6-3 to TRBJ2-5; TRBD2 aligns across 8 bases. V gave up 5 bases and J gave up 0 bases; unmatched junction bases: 5. Germline V gives CDR1 MNHEY, CDR2 SVGEGT. This CDR3 is built from 15 residues. The CDR3 here is CASSRVGRDQETQYF. The DNA for the CDR3 is TGTGCCAGCAGTCGAGTCGGGAGGGACCAAGAGACCCAGTACTTC.

The chain combines TRBV27 with TRBJ2-7, with TRBD1 matching 8 bases. The CDR3 length is 15 residues. Germline V CDR1 and CDR2: MNHEY, SMNVEV (reference sequence). V gave up 5 bases and J gave up 2 bases; unmatched junction bases: 8. CDR3 sequence: CASSPRDRNPYEQYF. The CDR3 coding sequence is TGTGCCAGCAGTCCGAGGGACAGGAACCCCTACGAGCAGTACTTC.